This T cell receptor beta chain was obtained from a study of T cell repertoires in cytomegalovirus infection. As for the study in general: Indicated by public TCR beta signatures were CMV infection and matching HLA type.

Each CDR3 protein gets one entry after TCRdb re-called the reads with MiXCR. This sample has approximately 630,000 distinct CDR3 sequences; more than 20% occur once, and the top ten carry roughly 8%. This clonotype came up a few times. As yet, its antigen is unknown. V was shortened by 0 bases and J by 0 bases, with 5 bases between the two germline ends. This CDR3 spans 14 amino acids. The germline V gene encodes CDR1 SGHDN and CDR2 FVKESK. The study, taken as a whole, reports: Of the TCR beta families, the public ones yielded a cumulative frequency that identified carriers of CMV plus the relevant HLA. Clonotypes of TCR beta that were HLA-C-restricted and CMV-specific dominated the ex vivo response.

The sequence was obtained from a human donor in good health (CMV status not recorded). Some clones in this sample may be carry-over from other donors' samples. Sequencing was done on a sample of CD8+ T cells from PBMCs. The V gene is TRBV14, the J gene TRBJ1-2; D is unclear. The CDR3 sequence is CASSQEATNYGYTF. CDR3 nucleotides: TGTGCCAGCAGCCAAGAAGCGACTAACTATGGCTACACCTTC.